This TCR beta chain was captured by sequencing in a study of CD8+CD57+ T cells in acquired aplastic anemia. Germline V lookup: CDR1 SGHTA, CDR2 FQGNSA. With 5 bases clipped from V and 0 bases from J, the junction kept 11 bases outside the gene matches. The CDR3 extends over 19 amino acids. There are many counts of this clonotype. Genomic DNA templated the TCR beta VDJ and CDR3 profiling. In TCRdb, the reads were re-called with MiXCR into one record per CDR3 protein. The sample carries 250,000 to 300,000 distinct CDR3 sequences, around 60% recorded once. The specimen was sorted CD4+, CD8+, or CD8+CD57+ T cells (not recorded which) from PBMCs. This sequence joins TRBV7-2 and TRBJ2-6, with 9 bases matching TRBD1. The sequence derives from a human donor with severe aplastic anemia or a healthy control (not recorded which). This chain's CDR3 is CASSLRPGQGSSGANVLTF. DNA of the CDR3: TGTGCCAGCAGCCTTCGCCCGGGACAGGGTTCCTCTGGGGCCAACGTCCTGACTTTC.